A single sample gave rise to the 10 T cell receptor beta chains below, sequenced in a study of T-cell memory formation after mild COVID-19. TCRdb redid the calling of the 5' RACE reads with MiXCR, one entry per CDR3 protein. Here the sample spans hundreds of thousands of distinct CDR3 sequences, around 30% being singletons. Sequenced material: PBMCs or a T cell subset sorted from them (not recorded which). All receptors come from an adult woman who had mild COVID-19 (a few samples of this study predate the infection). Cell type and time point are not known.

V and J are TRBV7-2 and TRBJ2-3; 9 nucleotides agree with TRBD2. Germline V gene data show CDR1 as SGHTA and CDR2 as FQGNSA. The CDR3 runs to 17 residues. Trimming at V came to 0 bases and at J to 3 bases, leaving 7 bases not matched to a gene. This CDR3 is CASSLASGSWVTDTQYF. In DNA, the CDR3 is TGTGCCAGCAGCTTAGCTAGCGGGAGCTGGGTGACAGATACGCAGTATTTT. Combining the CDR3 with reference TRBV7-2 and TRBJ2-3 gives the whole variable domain GAGVSQSPSNKVTEKGKDVELRCDPISGHTALYWYRQSLGQGLEFLIYFQGNSAPDKSGLPSDRFSAERTGGSVSTLTIQRTQQEDSAVYLCASSLASGSWVTDTQYFGPGTRLTVL.

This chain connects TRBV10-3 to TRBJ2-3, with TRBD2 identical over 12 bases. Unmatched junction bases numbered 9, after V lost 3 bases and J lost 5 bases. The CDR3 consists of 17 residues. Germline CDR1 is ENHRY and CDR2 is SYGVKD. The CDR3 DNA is TGTGCCATCAGTGACCCTAGCGGGGGGGCTTCGGTAGATACGCAGTATTTT. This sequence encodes CAISDPSGGASVDTQYF.

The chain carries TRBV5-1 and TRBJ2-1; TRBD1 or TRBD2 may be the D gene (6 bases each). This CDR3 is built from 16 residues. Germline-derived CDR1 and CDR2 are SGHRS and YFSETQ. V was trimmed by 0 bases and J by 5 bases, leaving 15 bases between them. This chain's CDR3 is CASSLAEGGRHNEQFF. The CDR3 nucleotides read TGCGCCAGCAGCTTGGCCGAGGGGGGAAGACACAATGAGCAGTTCTTC.

The CDR3 is CASSFRGPGETQYF. In DNA form, the CDR3 reads TGTGCCAGCAGTTTCAGGGGGCCAGGGGAGACCCAGTACTTC. The chain uses TRBV27 and TRBJ2-5; 8 nucleotides align to TRBD1. V shed 3 bases, J shed 5 bases, and the junction held 5 bases outside the gene matches. Germline V gives CDR1 MNHEY, CDR2 SMNVEV (reference sequence). CDR3 size: 14 residues.

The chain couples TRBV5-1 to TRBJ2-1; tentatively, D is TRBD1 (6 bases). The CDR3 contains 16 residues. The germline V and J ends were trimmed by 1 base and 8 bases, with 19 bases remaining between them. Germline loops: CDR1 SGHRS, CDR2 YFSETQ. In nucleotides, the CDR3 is TGCGCCAGCAGCTTGAGTACTGGGACAATGGGGCATGAGCAGTTCTTC. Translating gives CASSLSTGTMGHEQFF.

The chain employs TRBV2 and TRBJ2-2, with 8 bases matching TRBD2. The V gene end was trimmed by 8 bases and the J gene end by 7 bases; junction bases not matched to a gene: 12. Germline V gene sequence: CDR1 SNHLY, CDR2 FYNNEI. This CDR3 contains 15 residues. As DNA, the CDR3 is TGTGCCAGCGCGGCCGGGACTAGGGAAAGCGGGGAGCTGTTTTTT. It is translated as CASAAGTRESGELFF.

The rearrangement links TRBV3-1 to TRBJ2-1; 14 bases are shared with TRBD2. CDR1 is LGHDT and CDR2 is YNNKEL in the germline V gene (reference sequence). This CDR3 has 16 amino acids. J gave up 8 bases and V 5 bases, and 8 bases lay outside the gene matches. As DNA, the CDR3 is TGTGCCAGCAGCGTCGGACTAGCGGGGGGTATCGATGAGCAGTTCTTC. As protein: CASSVGLAGGIDEQFF.

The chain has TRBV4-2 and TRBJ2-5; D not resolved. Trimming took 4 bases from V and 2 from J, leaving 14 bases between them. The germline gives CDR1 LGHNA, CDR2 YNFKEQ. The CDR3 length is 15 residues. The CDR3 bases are TGTGCCAGCAGCCCTCCAACTACAGCACAAGAGACCCAGTACTTC. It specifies CASSPPTTAQETQYF.

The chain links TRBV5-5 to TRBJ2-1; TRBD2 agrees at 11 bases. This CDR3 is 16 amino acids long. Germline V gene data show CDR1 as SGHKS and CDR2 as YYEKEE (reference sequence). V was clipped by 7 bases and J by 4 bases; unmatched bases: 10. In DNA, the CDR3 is TGTGCCAGCCGAAACCGACTAGCGGGGATGTACAATGAGCAGTTCTTC. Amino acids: CASRNRLAGMYNEQFF.

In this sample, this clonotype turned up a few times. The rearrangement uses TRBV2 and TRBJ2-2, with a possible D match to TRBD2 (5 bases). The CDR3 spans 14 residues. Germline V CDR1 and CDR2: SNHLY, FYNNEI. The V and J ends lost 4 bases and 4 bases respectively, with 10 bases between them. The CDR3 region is CASSVEGGTGELFF. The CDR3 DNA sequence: TGTGCCAGCAGTGTAGAGGGTGGCACCGGGGAGCTGTTTTTT.